The 21 T cell receptor beta chains reported below all come from one sample, sequenced in a study of CD8+ T cells in alopecia areata. Treatment indicated: oral pan-JAK inhibitor, 5-10 mg twice daily. Sequencing relied on a cDNA template that was reverse transcribed from extracted RNA. The protocol was immunoSEQ multiplex PCR, while the TCRdb copy is restricted to in-frame clones and leaves out a portion. This table has 170,000 or so clones, around three fifths appearing once. The source material was CD8+ T cells sorted from blood, sampled at week 24, from a patient treated with tofacitinib. These receptor sequences come from a human donor with alopecia areata.

The gene calls are TRBV4-1 and TRBJ1-4; a possible D gene is TRBD1 (5 bases). This CDR3 region has 13 residues. Trimming pared 4 bases from V and 8 bases from J, leaving 11 bases between. The germline V gene has CDR1 MGHRA and CDR2 YSYEKL. The CDR3 spells CASSPRGGEKLFF. The CDR3 DNA is TGCGCCAGCAGCCCCCGGGGGGGAGAAAAACTGTTTTTT.

The V and J genes are TRBV29-1 and TRBJ2-7; D is unclear. The V end was cut by 0 bases, the J end by 3 bases, with 12 bases between. This CDR3 has 14 amino acids. CDR1 SQVTM and CDR2 ANQGSEA come from the germline V gene. The CDR3 region is CSVEDPGRYYEQYF. CDR3 nucleotide sequence: TGCAGCGTTGAAGATCCTGGCAGATACTACGAGCAGTACTTC.

The chain joins TRBV12-5 to TRBJ2-2; 11 nucleotides line up with TRBD1. Unmatched junction bases numbered 16, after V lost 2 bases and J lost 5 bases. CDR1 and CDR2 from the germline V gene are LGHNT and FRNRAP. The CDR3 runs 20 residues. CDR3 nucleotides: TGTGCTAGTGGTTTGCCGACCAAATCGGGGACAGGGGGTCCGACCGGGGAGCTGTTTTTT. Its translation: CASGLPTKSGTGGPTGELFF.

The rearrangement uses TRBV4-1 and TRBJ2-3; unclear D gene. There are 16 residues in the CDR3. Trimming removed 0 bases from V and 2 bases from J, with 12 bases in between. Looked up from germline, CDR1 is MGHRA and CDR2 is YSYEKL. The CDR3 nucleotides are TGCGCCAGCAGCCAAGATTATCAAGTCTCCACAGATACGCAGTATTTT. The encoded protein is CASSQDYQVSTDTQYF.

This chain joins TRBV2 and TRBJ2-5; TRBD2 might be the D (7 bases). CDR3 length: 16 amino acids. Germline V lookup: CDR1 SNHLY, CDR2 FYNNEI. The V gene lost 5 bases and the J gene lost 1 base, with 17 bases spanning the gap. DNA of the CDR3: TGTGCCAGCAGTTTATTGGCGGGGGCCCCCCAAGAGACCCAGTACTTC. It specifies CASSLLAGAPQETQYF.

This chain uses TRBV11-2 with TRBJ1-1, with D hard to call. The CDR3 covers 14 residues. Per the germline V gene, CDR1 is SGHAT and CDR2 is FQNNGV. The germline V and J ends were trimmed by 0 bases and 3 bases, with 8 bases remaining between them. CDR3 DNA: TGTGCCAGCAGCTTAGATTTTATCCACACTGAAGCTTTCTTT. Protein: CASSLDFIHTEAFF.

The chain links TRBV7-8 to TRBJ1-5; D not resolved. The CDR3 spans 15 residues. Trimming shortened V by 1 base and J by 2 bases, and 9 bases separated the two germline ends. Looked up from germline, CDR1 is SGHVS and CDR2 is FQNEAQ. CDR3 bases: TGTGCCAGCAGCTTAGGGGGATGGGGCAATCAGCCCCAGCATTTT. Amino acids: CASSLGGWGNQPQHF.

In its sample, this clone was seen a few times. The chain has TRBV30 and TRBJ1-5, with D tentatively TRBD1 (5 bases). Germline V gene lookup returns CDR1 GTSNPN and CDR2 SVGIG (reference sequence). This CDR3 is 13 amino acids long. V lost 3 bases, J lost 5 bases, and 11 bases lay in between. The CDR3: CAWSPGGHQPQHF. The DNA of the CDR3 is TGTGCCTGGAGCCCCGGGGGACATCAGCCCCAGCATTTT.

CDR3 protein: CASSATGVGQPQHF. The CDR3, as DNA: TGTGCCAGCAGCGCGACAGGGGTTGGCCAGCCCCAGCATTTT. The J gene is TRBJ1-5, the V gene TRBV7-2, with 8 bases lining up with TRBD1. This CDR3 contains 14 residues. Trimming cost V 5 bases and J 7 bases; bases outside gene matches: 7. The germline V gene encodes CDR1 SGHTA and CDR2 FQGNSA.

The rearrangement uses TRBV25-1 and TRBJ2-7, with D perhaps TRBD1 (6 bases). The CDR3 extends over 14 amino acids. Looked up from germline, CDR1 is MGHDK and CDR2 is SYGVNS. The V end lost 2 bases, the J end lost 2 bases, and 10 bases lay between the germline ends. DNA for the CDR3: TGTGCCAGCAGTGAAAAGGGACAAGCCTACGAGCAGTACTTC. Its protein product is CASSEKGQAYEQYF.

The genes are TRBV7-6 and TRBJ2-5, with 9 bases lining up with TRBD2. This CDR3 contains 14 residues. Germline assignment: CDR1 SGHVS and CDR2 FNYEAQ. Unmatched junction bases numbered 3, after V lost 5 bases and J lost 2 bases. The DNA for the CDR3 is TGTGCCAGCAGCCGACTAGCGGCACAAGAGACCCAGTACTTC. This gives the protein CASSRLAAQETQYF.

The V gene is TRBV7-2, the J gene TRBJ2-2, with 8 bases matching TRBD2. There are 14 residues in the CDR3. V gave up 7 bases and J gave up 5 bases; unmatched junction bases: 6. Germline assignment: CDR1 SGHTA and CDR2 FQGNSA. The CDR3 loop is CASTTGGGTGELFF. The CDR3 region has the DNA TGTGCCAGCACCACCGGGGGGGGGACCGGGGAGCTGTTTTTT. Complete variable domain (other parts from reference TRBV7-2 and TRBJ2-2): GAGVSQSPSNKVTEKGKDVELRCDPISGHTALYWYRQSLGQGLEFLIYFQGNSAPDKSGLPSDRFSAERTGGSVSTLTIQRTQQEDSAVYLCASTTGGGTGELFFGEGSRLTVL.

This clone turned up a few times. The rearrangement joins TRBV25-1 to TRBJ2-7, with 8 bases that match TRBD1. The CDR3 totals 16 residues. The V and J ends lost 3 bases and 0 bases, in that order; junction bases with no gene match: 7. The germline gives CDR1 MGHDK, CDR2 SYGVNS. CDR3 sequence reads: CASSDFAGGLSYEQYF. CDR3 DNA sequence: TGTGCCAGCAGTGATTTCGCAGGGGGCCTCTCCTACGAGCAGTACTTC.

Turning to this clone: Relative to the germline gene, one junction end is altered; a read error may explain this. J is TRBJ1-1 and V is TRBV30; tentatively, D is TRBD1 (5 bases). Looked up from germline, CDR1 is GTSNPN and CDR2 is SVGIG (reference sequence). The CDR3 is 14 residues long. In nucleotides, the CDR3 is TGTGTCTGGAGTGTGGGGGGTCTGGGGACTGAAGCTTTCTTT. The encoded protein is CVWSVGGLGTEAFF.

CDR3 bases: TGTGCCAGCAGCTTAGATTACATGAACACTGAAGCTTTCTTT. Its protein is CASSLDYMNTEAFF. The gene calls are TRBV7-9 and TRBJ1-1; D is unclear. Trimming took off 1 base at V and 0 bases at J, with 6 bases between the two ends. The CDR3 is made up of 14 amino acids. Per the germline V gene, CDR1 is SEHNR and CDR2 is FQNEAQ (reference sequence). The whole variable domain, remainder taken from reference TRBV7-9 and TRBJ1-1, is DTGVSQNPRHKITKRGQNVTFRCDPISEHNRLYWYRQTLGQGPEFLTYFQNEAQLEKSRLLSDRFSAERPKGSFSTLEIQRTEQGDSAMYLCASSLDYMNTEAFFGQGTRLTVV.

This sequence joins TRBV29-1 and TRBJ2-2; perhaps TRBD1 as D (6 bases). Trimming shortened V by 3 bases and J by 6 bases, and 17 bases separated the two germline ends. Germline V gives CDR1 SQVTM, CDR2 ANQGSEA. This CDR3 region has 15 residues. DNA of the CDR3: TGCAGCGTTGACCGATGGCCAGGGGTAGCCGGGGAGCTGTTTTTT. Translating gives CSVDRWPGVAGELFF.

The chain employs TRBV9 and TRBJ2-7; D is unclear. The CDR3 loop spans 13 amino acids. Between the trimmed V and J ends, which lost 2 bases and 3 bases, there was a span of 9 bases. The germline CDR1 and CDR2 sequences are SGDLS and YYNGEE. CDR3 bases: TGTGCCAGCAGCGTGAACAGCGACTACGAGCAGTACTTC. This codes for CASSVNSDYEQYF.

The chain links TRBV5-1 to TRBJ2-1, with D possibly matching TRBD1 (6 bases). V lost 2 bases and J lost 9, with 9 bases in between. The CDR3 loop spans 12 amino acids. In germline, CDR1 is SGHRS, CDR2 YFSETQ. CDR3 amino acids: CASSFMDSEQFF. The CDR3 nucleotides are TGCGCCAGCAGCTTTATGGACAGTGAGCAGTTCTTC.

The sample holds a few counts of this clone. This rearrangement joins TRBV6-6 to TRBJ2-7; the D gene is possibly TRBD1 (5 bases). Germline V gene data show CDR1 as MNHNY and CDR2 as SVGAGI (reference sequence). CDR3 size: 15 residues. V gave up 4 bases and J gave up 6 bases, with 19 bases separating them. The CDR3 loop is CASSFKSANQGEQYF. DNA for the CDR3: TGTGCCAGCAGTTTTAAGAGCGCGAATCAGGGCGAGCAGTACTTC.

The V call is TRBV4-1, the J call TRBJ2-5; D is unresolved. The germline V gene has CDR1 MGHRA and CDR2 YSYEKL. The V end lost 3 bases, the J end lost 2 bases, and 13 bases lay between the germline ends. The CDR3 consists of 15 residues. Written as DNA, the CDR3 is TGCGCCAGCAGCCATAATAGGCGTTTACAAGAGACCCAGTACTTC. This codes for CASSHNRRLQETQYF.

This clone was seen a few times. The chain combines TRBV4-1 with TRBJ1-2; TRBD1 aligns across 11 bases. The CDR3 runs 17 residues. Per germline, CDR1 MGHRA and CDR2 YSYEKL. Losses at the gene ends were 6 bases for V and 0 bases for J; bases not matched to a gene: 9. CDR3 residues: CASRGGGQGATNYGYTF. Written as DNA, the CDR3 is TGCGCCAGCAGGGGGGGCGGACAGGGGGCGACTAACTATGGCTACACCTTC.